Listed below are T cell receptor beta chains from one sample, sequenced in a study of T cell responses to AZD1222 COVID-19 vaccine. Clones were read by immunoSEQ multiplex PCR, and TCRdb kept only the in-frame ones, dropping some. Of some 150,000 clones in the sample, 65% to 90% were seen once. The sequencing here drew on peripheral blood, taken 28 days after the second dose of the MenACWY control vaccine. The receptor set was obtained from an adult who received the MenACWY meningococcal vaccine as a control. CDR3s include the opening cysteine and the closing phenylalanine or tryptophan. A D gene is named only where the DNA matches it firmly. Clone size, where shown, is once, few, many, or a class for clones that have expanded.

d_call	v_call	clone_size	j_call	cdr3_nt	cdr3_aa
TRBD2	TRBV4-3	.	TRBJ2-7	TGCGCCAGCAGCCAAAGTAGACCGGGACTAGCGGGAGGCTACGAGCAGTACTTC	CASSQSRPGLAGGYEQYF
.	TRBV12-3/TRBV12-4	.	TRBJ1-2	TGTGCCAGCAGTTTAGGGACCCTGGCTGGCTACACCTTC	CASSLGTLAGYTF
.	TRBV29-1	.	TRBJ1-3	TGCAGCGCAGGGGATCTTGGAAACACCATATATTTT	CSAGDLGNTIYF
.	TRBV10-1	.	TRBJ1-5	TGCGCCAGCAGTGAGTCAAGGCAGCCCCAGCATTTT	CASSESRQPQHF
TRBD1	TRBV7-8	.	TRBJ2-7	TGTGCCAGCAGCCAGGGACAGACCTACGAGCAGTACTTC	CASSQGQTYEQYF
.	TRBV30	.	TRBJ1-6	TGTGCCTTCTCTCTTGACAGTCGGAATTCACCCCTCCACTTT	CAFSLDSRNSPLHF
.	TRBV3-1/TRBV3-2	.	TRBJ1-2	TGTGCCAGCAGTTCCCTCAACAAGGGCTATGGCTACACCTTC	CASSSLNKGYGYTF
.	TRBV24-1	.	TRBJ2-1	TGTGCCACCAGTGATTTGATTCAGGGGAGGAATGAGCAGTTCTTC	CATSDLIQGRNEQFF
TRBD1	TRBV11-3	.	TRBJ2-1	TGTGCCAGCTCGCAGGGGGTGCTCAATGAGCAGTTCTTC	CASSQGVLNEQFF
.	TRBV6-6	.	TRBJ1-1	TGTGCCAGCAGTCGGGGGGCGAGTGGGGCTTTGGGCACTGAAGCTTTCTTT	CASSRGASGALGTEAFF
TRBD2	TRBV6-5	.	TRBJ2-1	TGTGCCAGCAGCTGGGGGGGCTACAATGAGCAGTTCTTC	CASSWGGYNEQFF
.	TRBV7-9	.	TRBJ2-7	TGTGCCAGCAGCCCATTGGGGTACGAGCAGTACTTC	CASSPLGYEQYF
.	TRBV15	once	TRBJ1-1	TGTGCCACCAGCTCCAATAGTGGGGGCGTAGAAGCTTTCTTT	CATSSNSGGVEAFF
.	TRBV27	.	TRBJ1-1	TGTGCCAGCCGTACATCAAACACAGCGAACACTGAAGCTTTCTTT	CASRTSNTANTEAFF
TRBD1	TRBV5-1	few	TRBJ1-1	TGCGCCAGCAGTCAGGGGGACACTGAAGCTTTCTTT	CASSQGDTEAFF
.	TRBV18	.	TRBJ2-1	TGTGCCAGCTCACACCCCAGATCGGAGCAGTTCTTC	CASSHPRSEQFF
TRBD1	TRBV11-2	.	TRBJ2-5	TGTGCCAGCAGGCGACAGGGGGCAGAGACCCAGTACTTC	CASRRQGAETQYF
.	TRBV5-1	once	TRBJ1-6	TGCGCCAGCAGCCTTGATGACGCTTCACCCCTCCACTTT	CASSLDDASPLHF
TRBD2	TRBV10-3	.	TRBJ2-3	TGTGCCATCAGCGGGGGACTAGCGGGAGGGGTAAGCACAGATACGCAGTATTTT	CAISGGLAGGVSTDTQYF
.	TRBV27	.	TRBJ2-7	TGTGCCAGCAGTTTATCGGGACTGCACGAGCAGTACTTC	CASSLSGLHEQYF
.	TRBV28	.	TRBJ1-2	TGTGCCAGCAGTTTCGAGGCCTCTCTTAAGTATGGCTACACCTTC	CASSFEASLKYGYTF
TRBD2	TRBV3-1/TRBV3-2	once	TRBJ2-5	TGTGCCAGCAGCCAACGGGGGGAAGAGACCCAGTACTTC	CASSQRGEETQYF
.	TRBV13	.	TRBJ1-1	TGTGCCAGCAGCTCAGAGGTGACCGGGCGGGACCAGAACACTGAAGCTTTCTTT	CASSSEVTGRDQNTEAFF
.	TRBV3-1/TRBV3-2	.	TRBJ2-5	TGTGCCAGCAGCCATGGGGGGGAGACCCAGTACTTC	CASSHGGETQYF
.	TRBV19	.	TRBJ1-1	TGTGCCAGTAGTTCCAGTGCCAGGCGCTATGAAGCTTTCTTT	CASSSSARRYEAFF
.	TRBV27	.	TRBJ1-2	TGTGCCAGCCGCAGGGCGACGGGAAATGGCTACACCTTC	CASRRATGNGYTF
.	TRBV7-8	.	TRBJ1-6	TGTGCCAGCAGCCGTACTGTGAGGGGTCCCAATAATTCACCCCTCCACTTT	CASSRTVRGPNNSPLHF
.	TRBV19	few	TRBJ1-1	TGTGCCAGTAGTCCACAGGGAATCGGAGCTTTCTTT	CASSPQGIGAFF
.	TRBV6-2/TRBV6-3	once	TRBJ1-5	TGTGCCAGCAGTTACAGGCTGAGGGATCAGCCCCAGCATTTT	CASSYRLRDQPQHF
.	TRBV11-1	.	TRBJ1-2	TGTGCCAGCAGCGTCACGGATTATGGCTACACCTTC	CASSVTDYGYTF
.	TRBV4-2	.	TRBJ2-3	TGTGCCAGCAGCCAAGGGGTAAGCCTAGCGCCCACAAGGAGGCGTTTT	CASSQGVSLAPTRRRF
.	TRBV5-4	few	TRBJ1-4	TGTGCCAGCAGCTTGGCTAATGAAAAACTGTTTTTT	CASSLANEKLFF
.	TRBV27	.	TRBJ1-1	TGTGCCAGCAGTCCCTTCCGGGGTGAAGCTTTCTTT	CASSPFRGEAFF
TRBD2	TRBV7-9	few	TRBJ2-1	TGTGCCAGCAGCCCGCGGGGGAGCCTCTACAATGAGCAGTTCTTC	CASSPRGSLYNEQFF
.	TRBV5-1	.	TRBJ1-1	TGCGCCAGCAGCTTGGAAGTGGGGTCTGAAGCTTTCTTT	CASSLEVGSEAFF
.	TRBV28	.	TRBJ2-7	TGTGCCAGCAGTTTAAACTTCTACGAGCAGTACTTC	CASSLNFYEQYF
.	TRBV7-9	.	TRBJ2-7	TGTGCCGGGGAGGTGAAGGGGAGCGAGCAGTACTTC	CAGEVKGSEQYF
.	TRBV6-5	.	TRBJ1-1	TGTGCCAGCAGTTACTCGATGTTGGTAGGCGGCACTGAAGCTTTCTTT	CASSYSMLVGGTEAFF
TRBD2	TRBV4-2	.	TRBJ2-1	TGTGCCAGCAGCCAAGGAACTAGCGGGTTGAGCGTGTATGAGCAGTTCTTC	CASSQGTSGLSVYEQFF
TRBD1	TRBV5-1	.	TRBJ1-2	TGCGCCAGCAGCTTGGATAGGGGCAGGGGGCGCGATGGCTACACCTTC	CASSLDRGRGRDGYTF
TRBD1	TRBV7-8	.	TRBJ1-4	TGTGCCAGCAGCCTTGCTCGGACAGGGCTCGAAAAACTGTTTTTT	CASSLARTGLEKLFF
TRBD1	TRBV19	once	TRBJ2-3	TGTGCCAGTAGTGACAGGGGGAGAGCAGATACGCAGTATTTT	CASSDRGRADTQYF
.	TRBV10-2	once	TRBJ2-2	TGCGCCAGCAGGGAGTGGACCAACACCGGGGAGCTGTTTTTT	CASREWTNTGELFF
.	TRBV6-1	few	TRBJ2-2	TGTGCCAGCAGTGAACGCAGGGACCGGGAGCTGTTTTTT	CASSERRDRELFF
.	TRBV5-1	.	TRBJ1-1	TGCGCCAGCAGCTGGGGGGACGTGGCGGACACTGAAGCTTTCTTT	CASSWGDVADTEAFF
TRBD2	TRBV5-4	.	TRBJ2-5	TGTGCCAGCAGCACGGGACTAGCGGGAGTTATAGAGACCCAGTACTTC	CASSTGLAGVIETQYF
.	TRBV5-1	.	TRBJ1-2	TGCGCCAGCAGCGTAATGACAAGGGACTATGGCTACACCTTC	CASSVMTRDYGYTF
.	TRBV28	.	TRBJ2-2	TGTGCCAGCAGGGGATATCGGGACGCTAACACCGGGGAGCTGTTTTTT	CASRGYRDANTGELFF
.	TRBV29-1	once	TRBJ1-4	TGCAGCGTGGTAGTCGGACAAAAACTGTTTTTT	CSVVVGQKLFF
TRBD1	TRBV6-5	.	TRBJ2-5	TGTGCCAGCAGTCAGGGGGCCCGCGAGTCCCAGTACTTC	CASSQGARESQYF
TRBD2	TRBV7-9	.	TRBJ2-1	TGTGCCAGCAGCTTAGCCCCCGGACTAGCCTCCTACAATGAGCAGTTCTTC	CASSLAPGLASYNEQFF